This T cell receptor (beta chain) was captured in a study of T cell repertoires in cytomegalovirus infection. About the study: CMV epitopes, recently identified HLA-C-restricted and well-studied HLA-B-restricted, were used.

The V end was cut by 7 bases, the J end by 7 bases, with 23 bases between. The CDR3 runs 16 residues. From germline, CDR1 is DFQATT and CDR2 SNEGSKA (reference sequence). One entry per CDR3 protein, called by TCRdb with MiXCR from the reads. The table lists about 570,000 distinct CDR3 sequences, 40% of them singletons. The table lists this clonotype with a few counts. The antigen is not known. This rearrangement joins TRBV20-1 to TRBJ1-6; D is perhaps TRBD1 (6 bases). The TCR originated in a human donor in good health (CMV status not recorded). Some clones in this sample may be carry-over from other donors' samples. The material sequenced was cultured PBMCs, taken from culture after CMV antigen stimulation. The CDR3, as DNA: TGCAGTGTCACGGGGCAGGGGTGGTTTGAAAATTCACCCCTCCACTTT. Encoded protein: CSVTGQGWFENSPLHF.